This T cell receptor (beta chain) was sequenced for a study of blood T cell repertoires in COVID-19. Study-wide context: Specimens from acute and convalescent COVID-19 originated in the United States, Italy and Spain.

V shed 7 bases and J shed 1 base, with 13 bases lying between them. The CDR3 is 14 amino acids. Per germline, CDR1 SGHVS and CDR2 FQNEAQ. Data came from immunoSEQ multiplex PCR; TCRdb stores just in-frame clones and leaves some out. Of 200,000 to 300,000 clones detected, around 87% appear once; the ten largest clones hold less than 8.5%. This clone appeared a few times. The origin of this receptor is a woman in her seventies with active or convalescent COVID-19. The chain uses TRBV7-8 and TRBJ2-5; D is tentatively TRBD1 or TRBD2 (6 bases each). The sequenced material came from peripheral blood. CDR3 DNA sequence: TGTGCCAGCAACCGGAGGGGGACCCAAGAGACCCAGTACTTC. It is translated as CASNRRGTQETQYF.